This T cell receptor beta chain was recorded in a study of T cells in Graves' hyperthyroidism and ophthalmopathy. Amplified TCR beta CDR3 regions derived from RNA transcripts. The HTBI primer set was used in a first-round RT-PCR of the TCR CDR3. TCRdb called the multiplex PCR reads again in MiXCR, with one record for every CDR3 protein. The sample records around 350,000 distinct CDR3 sequences, about 14% being singletons. This CDR3 region has 16 residues. V gave up 10 bases and J gave up 0 bases, with 19 bases separating them. Germline V CDR1 and CDR2: MNHNS, SASEGT. This TCR derives from a woman aged 25 to 39 with Graves' ophthalmopathy. The source material was blood. The chain is built from TRBV6-1 and TRBJ1-3; possible D gene TRBD1, 5 bases. The CDR3, as DNA: TGTGCCACCAATACCAGGGAAGGGGACTCTGGAAACACCATATATTTT. Protein sequence: CATNTREGDSGNTIYF.